This is a list of T cell receptor beta chains from one sample in a study of T cell responses to AZD1222 COVID-19 vaccine. Method: immunoSEQ multiplex PCR; TCRdb's copy keeps in-frame clones and lacks some. Of approximately 84,000 clones detected, about nine tenths appear once; the ten largest clones hold 2% to 3%. The sequences come from peripheral blood, collected on day 0 of AZD1222 vaccination. The receptors shown here come from an adult in good health. The CDR3 runs from the conserved cysteine through the conserved F or W. Fields, in order: J gene, V gene, D gene, clone size, CDR3 protein, CDR3 DNA. The D gene is left open where the match is weak. Not all rows give a size; the values are once, few, many and, for expanded clones, a class.

TRBJ2-7 TRBV6-2/TRBV6-3 TRBD1 . CASSSDRGGEQYF TGTGCCAGCAGTTCCGACAGGGGTGGCGAGCAGTACTTC
TRBJ2-2 TRBV6-4 . few CASSDSIDTGELFF TGTGCCAGCAGTGACTCGATAGACACCGGGGAGCTGTTTTTT
TRBJ2-7 TRBV18 . . CASSPPGQGLYEQYF TGTGCCAGCTCACCACCGGGGCAGGGGCTCTACGAGCAGTACTTC
TRBJ2-1 TRBV7-2 . . CASSSKVLDGYSSYNEQFF TGTGCCAGCAGCTCGAAAGTCCTCGACGGATATAGCTCCTACAATGAGCAGTTCTTC
TRBJ1-1 TRBV30 . . CACIFRGVNTEAFF TGTGCCTGCATATTCAGGGGAGTGAACACTGAAGCTTTCTTT
TRBJ2-3 TRBV10-3 TRBD2 once CAISDTTSGNTDTQYF TGTGCCATCAGTGACACGACTAGCGGAAACACAGATACGCAGTATTTT
TRBJ2-7 TRBV2 . . CASSGQTYEQYF TGTGCCAGCAGTGGCCAAACCTACGAGCAGTACTTC
TRBJ2-2 TRBV9 TRBD1 . CASRSGGTNTGELFF TGTGCCAGCAGATCAGGGGGAACGAACACCGGGGAGCTGTTTTTT
TRBJ1-3 TRBV5-1 . . CASSLGRGGNTIYF TGCGCCAGCAGCTTAGGCCGCGGGGGAAACACCATATATTTT
TRBJ2-5 TRBV6-5 . once CASRGLLGETQYF TGTGCCAGCAGGGGACTTTTGGGGGAGACCCAGTACTTC
TRBJ2-2 TRBV4-2 . . CASSQGRNTEELFF TGTGCCAGCAGCCAGGGCAGGAACACCGAGGAGCTGTTTTTT
TRBJ2-7 TRBV7-2 TRBD2 . CASSLRSGGLHYEQYF TGTGCCAGCAGCCTCAGAAGCGGGGGCCTCCACTACGAGCAGTACTTC
TRBJ2-3 TRBV30 TRBD2 . CAWRTPTGTSGPGTQYF TGTGCCTGGAGGACACCGACCGGGACTAGCGGTCCGGGGACGCAGTATTTT
TRBJ1-5 TRBV18 . . CASHDGRNQPQHF TGTGCCAGCCACGACGGCCGCAATCAGCCCCAGCATTTT
TRBJ1-2 TRBV12-3/TRBV12-4 . once CASSLTELKGYTF TGTGCCAGCAGTTTAACAGAGCTAAAGGGCTACACCTTC
TRBJ2-1 TRBV6-4 . . CASSDWPTGEQFF TGTGCCAGCAGTGACTGGCCAACGGGCGAGCAGTTCTTC
TRBJ1-4 TRBV5-1 . . CASSLGTGATNEKLFF TGCGCCAGCAGCTTGGGCACAGGAGCAACTAATGAAAAACTGTTTTTT
TRBJ2-2 TRBV27 . . CASSLNTGHGELFF TGTGCCAGCAGTTTGAATACAGGGCACGGGGAGCTGTTTTTT
TRBJ2-1 TRBV6-2/TRBV6-3 TRBD2 . CASSPGTSGLEEQFF TGTGCCAGCAGTCCCGGGACTAGCGGCCTTGAGGAGCAGTTCTTC
TRBJ1-1 TRBV5-1 . . CASSLEGGREAFF TGCGCCAGCAGCTTGGAGGGGGGCCGTGAAGCTTTCTTT
TRBJ2-7 TRBV9 . . CASSGTGDEQYF TGTGCCAGCAGCGGGACCGGGGACGAGCAGTACTTC
TRBJ2-1 TRBV29-1 TRBD1 . CSVGQGRDEQFF TGCAGCGTCGGACAGGGGAGGGATGAGCAGTTCTTC
TRBJ1-1 TRBV6-2/TRBV6-3 . . CASSYVSRGREAFF TGTGCCAGCAGTTACGTCTCACGGGGACGTGAAGCTTTCTTT
TRBJ2-3 TRBV19 . once CASSPNGQFSSTDTQYF TGTGCCAGTAGTCCCAACGGACAGTTTTCTAGCACAGATACGCAGTATTTT
TRBJ1-1 TRBV29-1 TRBD1 . CSVTGTGGGNTEAFF TGCAGCGTCACCGGGACAGGGGGCGGGAACACTGAAGCTTTCTTT
TRBJ2-1 TRBV7-2 . . CASSLLGGSGNEQFF TGTGCCAGCAGCCTGCTTGGTGGGAGTGGGAATGAGCAGTTCTTC
TRBJ2-7 TRBV30 TRBD2 . CAWCTSGRYEQYF TGTGCCTGGTGCACTAGCGGGAGGTACGAGCAGTACTTC
TRBJ2-2 TRBV5-1 . . CASSNNPGLNTGELFF TGCGCCAGCAGCAACAATCCGGGACTCAACACCGGGGAGCTGTTTTTT
TRBJ1-1 TRBV6-5 TRBD1 . CATRAGQGNTEAFF TGTGCCACGAGAGCCGGACAGGGGAACACTGAAGCTTTCTTT
TRBJ1-5 TRBV19 . . CATQGNSNQPQHF TGTGCCACCCAGGGGAATAGCAATCAGCCCCAGCATTTT
TRBJ2-7 TRBV6-5 . . CASSYSSASPLEQYF TGTGCCAGCAGTTACAGCTCGGCGTCACCCCTCGAGCAGTACTTC
TRBJ1-5 TRBV19 . . CASSTQEGQPQHF TGTGCCAGTAGTACGCAGGAGGGTCAGCCCCAGCATTTT
TRBJ2-7 TRBV5-1 TRBD1 . CASSLVGTGGHEQYF TGCGCCAGCAGCTTGGTTGGGACAGGGGGCCACGAGCAGTACTTC
TRBJ2-2 TRBV14 TRBD1 . CASSPGQGLNTGELFF TGTGCCAGCAGCCCGGGACAGGGGTTGAACACCGGGGAGCTGTTTTTT
TRBJ1-6 TRBV23-1 . . CALLDLNSPLHF TGCGCATTACTGGACCTAAATTCACCCCTCCACTTT
TRBJ2-7 TRBV3-1/TRBV3-2 . . CASSQDLGPFYEQYF TGTGCCAGCAGCCAAGACCTGGGACCCTTCTACGAGCAGTACTTC
TRBJ2-1 TRBV6-5 . few CASSYSAGYNEQFF TGTGCCAGCAGTTACTCGGCGGGATACAATGAGCAGTTCTTC
TRBJ2-7 TRBV7-2 TRBD2 . CASSISGGKEYEQYF TGTGCCAGCAGCATTAGCGGGGGGAAAGAATACGAGCAGTACTTC
TRBJ2-5 TRBV6-2/TRBV6-3 . . CASSSLESEETQYF TGTGCCAGCAGTTCCCTTGAATCAGAAGAGACCCAGTACTTC